Listed here is a single TCR beta chain. Which antigen it targets is not known. It has no much larger one-base neighbor in the sample; base qualities were not kept. The sample comes from a study of cytomegalovirus exposure and HLA in healthy donors (dated by TCRdb to the late 2010s). The study in broad terms: An earlier analysis of roughly 610 of the donors reported 276 Gb of sequence data and about 120 million unique TCR beta sequences obtained from 150 million to 200 million T cells. An early release that covered around 590 HLA-typed donors contained approximately 320 gigabases of sequencing data and 80 million or so unique TCR sequences. Of the approximately 400 genotyped donors, about 80% fell in the genetic ancestry cluster associated with self-reported Caucasian donors. The study aimed to test whether signatures of past pathogen exposure could be identified by cataloging public T cell receptors. The T cell repertoires of several hundred subjects were profiled by immunosequencing and related to cytomegalovirus serostatus. Besides the first cohort of about 730 subjects, a separate validation cohort made up of 120 different subjects was used. The study combined high-throughput TCR immunosequencing, statistical association of individual TCRs with disease status, and machine learning to predict cytomegalovirus infection status. To study patterns of TCR occurrence, a later analysis re-analyzed previously published TCR beta repertoires from around 700 donors and added high-resolution HLA genotyping. In the later analysis, no new phenotypic data were used to find candidate immune exposures; instead, reliance was placed on TCR beta sequences and their occurrence across donors. In an earlier analysis of 550 to 700 of the donors, high-throughput TCR beta sequencing was used to judge whether each TCR beta V gene segment behaved as functional or pseudogenic. Donor age, sex, ethnicity and CMV serostatus were compiled alongside the repertoire data. A later genetic analysis took genome-wide SNP genotypes for about three fifths of the 666 donors and used that subset as a discovery cohort. All discovery cohort repertoires had been generated using a single sequencing platform. Both class I and class II loci were covered by HLA typing, at four-digit resolution. The number of typed donors differed by locus: roughly 620-630 for A, B, C, DRB1 and DQB1; some 500 for DQA1; approximately 600 for DPA1; and roughly 470 for DPB1. A few DR-DQ haplotypes were treated as single units for association and clustering because of strong linkage in the cohort. On average, roughly 240,000 unique TCR beta nucleotide sequences were sequenced per donor among 398 genotyped donors of the cohort, with roughly 18% of those sequences being non-productive.

Ends trimmed: V by 6 bases, J by 1 base; bases unmatched to a gene: 4. The germline V gene encodes CDR1 MNHEY and CDR2 SVGAGI. The CDR3 runs 14 amino acids, cysteine and phenylalanine included. The DNA shown is the 42-base CDR3, in frame from base 1. The library was generated by the immunoSEQ multiplex PCR assay. For the multiplex PCR, a mixture combining 60 forward primers for TCR Vbeta segments and 13 reverse primers for TCR Jbeta segments was used. The CDR3 region of rearranged TCR beta genes was amplified from genomic DNA by a multiplex PCR assay. Amplified TCR beta libraries were sequenced as 87-base-pair reads on the Illumina HiSeq System. The original pipeline was this. A later analysis counted approximately 74 million unique TCR beta chains across the 666 repertoires, and some 11 million of these chains were shared by at least two donors. Raw reads were error-corrected and collapsed into unique sequences by a nearest-neighbor algorithm in which closely related sequences were merged to remove PCR and sequencing errors. Alignment of CDR3 sequences to IMGT reference sequences was used to assign V, D and J gene segments. For a sequence to be retained, a match of at least six nucleotides to both a V gene segment and a J gene segment was required. Rearrangements were called productive when the CDR3 lacked stop codons and stayed in frame with V and J; all others were non-productive. Following IMGT convention, CDR3 was defined as the stretch from the second conserved V-encoded cysteine to the conserved J-encoded phenylalanine. The earlier analysis of about 530 of the donors excluded any sequence lacking an unambiguous match to a single V gene segment. An earlier analysis of several hundred of the donors classified V segments as functional when productive rearrangements were above 56.7% and as segregating when the standard deviation between donors was above 5%. A statistical classification framework was built for diagnosing cytomegalovirus status from the catalog of TCR beta chain sequences. In a later analysis, TCR nucleotide sequences were compared against IMGT/GENE-DB human TR gene sequences so that V and J genes could be assigned. Using the TCRdist pipeline, a later analysis assigned CDR3 sequences along with most-parsimonious VDJ recombination scenarios. In a later analysis, every TCR beta chain was defined by the combination of its CDR3 amino acid sequence and its V-gene family, and reads without a unique V-gene family were dropped. In a later analysis, fewer than 600 highly shared, low-generation-probability nucleotide sequences were removed to address suspected cross-contamination and a sequencing artifact. For each public chain, a later analysis derived a clonal expansion index from normalized ranks of inferred template counts within each repertoire. In a later analysis, generation probabilities were computed with a VDJ recombination model fitted to out-of-frame rearrangements, and the resulting probabilities were checked against IGoR. Hypergeometric tests were used in a later analysis to score TCR-TCR, TCR-HLA and TCR-CMV co-occurrence, with a repertoire-size bias correction applied to the TCR pairs. In a later analysis, false discovery rates were estimated by permuting HLA or CMV assignments 20 times. In a later analysis, co-occurring TCRs were grouped using DBSCAN, with TCRdist sequence similarity added in when clustering inside HLA-allele-positive subsets. Repertoires with fewer than 30,000 or more than 120,000 public chains, plus five repertoires with anomalous nucleotide sharing, were excluded from co-occurrence clustering. Here the immuneACCESS table is served through TCRdb, limited to in-frame sequences with V and J called. Missing clones are a known gap in these copies; in checked studies unresolved V genes cover under half, and the rest lacks a known reason. That table gives V, J and clone size, and the DNA gave D and trimming. This sample holds about 140,000 clones; almost 85% were observed only once. The ten biggest clones cover over 9.5% of the sample.

In total, over 600 healthy bone marrow donors made up the cohort. All cohort members were sampled while nominally healthy, although unrecorded immune exposures were likely present. The donor tested CMV seropositive and was one of the 289 seropositive cohort members. A peripheral blood sample was collected from each donor, and TCR beta sequencing was performed on peripheral blood mononuclear cells. Genomic DNA was extracted from the blood cell samples with the Qiagen DNeasy Blood Extraction Kit. Broader findings and caveats from the paper: HLA typing was unavailable for some donors at each locus, so association tests used only the typed subset. Assigning TCR associations to individual alleles was difficult when HLA alleles, especially DR and DQ, strongly co-occurred. The study gave a list of around 170 TCR beta chains associated with cytomegalovirus. In a later analysis, the rate of TCR association differed among HLA loci, with DRB1 alleles having the most associated TCRs and HLA-C alleles having the fewest. Correlated functional status among segregating V segments might be attributable to linkage disequilibrium, but an unknown experimental factor could not be ruled out. In both the original and validation cohorts, the classifier was reported to diagnose cytomegalovirus status with high specificity and sensitivity. V-gene and J-gene trimming of TCR beta chains was associated with a missense DCLRE1C variant in a later genetic analysis, and the association was replicated in an independent cohort. A few of the identified cytomegalovirus-associated TCR beta chains were confirmed in vitro to be specific for cytomegalovirus antigens. In this cohort, only TCR beta chains were sequenced, and detectable features were limited by the absence of alpha or paired-chain data. Specific HLA alleles were associated with 15,000 to 20,000 TCR beta sequences at a false discovery rate of 0.05 in a later analysis. In an earlier analysis of over 550 of the donors, most TCR beta V segments were observed in productive rearrangements about 87% or about 30% of the time, broadly matching IMGT annotations. The authors suggested that the approach could potentially be extended to other disease states and immunological phenotypes. Presence/absence analyses assumed roughly uniform sequencing depth across donors, an assumption that may not hold. Compared with equally common non-associated chains, HLA-associated TCR beta chains in a later analysis were more clonally expanded and had lower generation probabilities. A further reported finding was that TCR beta sequences accurately predicted the HLA-A and HLA-B alleles for most subjects in the first cohort. In a later analysis, several top co-occurrence clusters were reported to appear linked to parvovirus B19, influenza, CMV and Epstein-Barr virus. A group of highly shared sequence variants was considered likely to be a technical artifact of the sequencing pipeline. Because the 87-base-pair reads could not distinguish some IMGT-functional V segments, including TRBV6-2 and TRBV6-3, those segments were excluded. Fewer than 20 rarely observed V segments, including chromosome 9 orphons, were excluded from the earlier analysis of about 500 of the donors because counts were too low. For the cohort, immune exposure information was limited to CMV serostatus. According to a later analysis, most CMV-associated TCR beta chains appeared to be HLA-restricted, and the HLA associations seemed to be driven largely by CMV exposure. Most TCR sequences were observed very rarely across donors, whereas some public TCRs were present in many individuals. According to a later genetic analysis, donors in an Asian-associated ancestry cluster had fewer N-insertions in productive TCRs than the roughly 700-donor mean.

The receptor's source is a woman aged 55-69 years in good health and CMV-seropositive. Sequenced sample: PBMCs. The receptor chain draws on TRBV6-5 and TRBJ2-3, and TRBD1 matches 7 of the central bases. The nucleotide sequence reads TGTGCCAGCAGGCCCGGGACAGGCACAGATACGCAGTATTTT. It encodes CASRPGTGTDTQYF.